This T cell receptor beta chain emerged from a study of somatic mutations in cytotoxic T cells in rheumatoid arthritis. The method was immunoSEQ multiplex PCR; TCRdb's version includes in-frame clones alone and lacks a portion of them. The sample shows approximately 30,000 clones, around 76% of them seen only once. A note on this clone: Its cognate antigen is unknown.

The CDR3 spans 14 residues. V gave up 5 bases and J gave up 4 bases, with 15 bases separating them. Germline assignment: CDR1 SGHDT and CDR2 YYEEEE. Points from the study as a whole: Among around 71 patients, roughly eight showed a largest CD8+ clone that surpassed 20% of CD8+ cells.

The specimen was CD8+ T cells sorted from blood. This TCR was sampled from a man between 45 and 60 years old in good health. The chain has TRBV5-6 and TRBJ1-2; D possibly corresponds to TRBD1 (5 bases). DNA of the CDR3: TGTGCCAGCAGTCCCGGGACCCTTATCTATGGCTACACCTTC. Its protein product is CASSPGTLIYGYTF.